The next 21 T cell receptor beta chains were all read from a single sample in a study of T cell responses to AZD1222 COVID-19 vaccine (dated by TCRdb to about 2021). Interpreted using the paper, the time point label stands for: about 28 days (+/-7) after the second vaccine dose. To prepare the library, the immunoSEQ multiplex PCR assay was applied. TCRdb mirrors the immuneACCESS table, restricted to in-frame sequences. Some clones are absent from its copies; in checked studies, under half trace to an unresolved V gene, and the reason for the others is unknown. For this sample the table gives some 120,000 clones, of which roughly nine tenths were detected only once. Jointly, the top ten make up 1.6% of the sample. This sample comprised peripheral blood, obtained 28 days after the second AZD1222 dose. The source of these receptors is an adult who received the AZD1222 COVID-19 vaccine.

This chain uses TRBV27 with TRBJ1-5, with TRBD1 matching 10 bases. Germline trimming cut 6 bases from V and 0 bases from J; bases unmatched to any gene: 2. The CDR3 has 15 residues. The V gene's germline CDR1 is MNHEY and CDR2 SMNVEV (reference sequence). CDR3 loop: CASSRTGGSNQPQHF. CDR3 nucleotide sequence: TGTGCCAGCAGCCGGACAGGGGGTAGCAATCAGCCCCAGCATTTT.

V is TRBV3-1 (or the pseudogene TRBV3-2) and J is TRBJ1-2; D is undetermined. Germline assignment: CDR1 LGHDT and CDR2 YNNKEL (reference sequence). The CDR3 is 13 amino acids. The V and J ends lost 0 bases and 7 bases respectively, with 9 bases between them. DNA for the CDR3: TGTGCCAGCAGCCAAGATCAGGAATTTGGCTACACCTTC. Amino acids: CASSQDQEFGYTF.

The chain combines TRBV3-1 (or the pseudogene TRBV3-2) with TRBJ1-5; the match to TRBD1 covers 8 bases. Germline CDR1 LGHDT, CDR2 YNNKEL (reference sequence). The CDR3 has 16 amino acids. V gave up 4 bases and J gave up 3 bases; unmatched junction bases: 8. CDR3 sequence (DNA): TGTGCCAGCAGCCCCACCGGGACAGGACACAATCAGCCCCAGCATTTT. It yields the protein CASSPTGTGHNQPQHF.

The CDR3: CASSMLGTGELFF. CDR3 in DNA: TGTGCCAGTAGTATGCTGGGCACCGGGGAGCTGTTTTTT. The chain joins TRBV19 to TRBJ2-2; the D is unclear. CDR1 and CDR2 (germline): LNHDA, SQIVND (reference sequence). V was pared by 3 bases and J by 4 bases, with 6 bases between. The CDR3 covers 13 residues.

The chain has TRBV7-2 and TRBJ1-6; no firm D call. V gave up 4 bases and J gave up 14 bases, with 21 bases separating them. This CDR3 is built from 15 residues. CDR1 is SGHTA, CDR2 FQGNSA, per germline. CDR3 DNA sequence: TGTGCCAGCAGCTCTTACGGGTTCCCTATTGGCACCCTCCACTTT. Translating it yields CASSSYGFPIGTLHF. Looking up the rest from reference TRBV7-2 and TRBJ1-6 gives the full variable domain: GAGVSQSPSNKVTEKGKDVELRCDPISGHTALYWYRQSLGQGLEFLIYFQGNSAPDKSGLPSDRFSAERTGGSVSTLTIQRTQQEDSAVYLCASSSYGFPIGTLHFGNGTRLTVT.

J is TRBJ1-1 and V is TRBV7-9; D ambiguous. Per the germline V gene, CDR1 is SEHNR and CDR2 is FQNEAQ (reference sequence). CDR3 length equals 11 residues. Trimming pared 5 bases from V and 7 bases from J, leaving 8 bases between. The CDR3 sequence: CASSPINEAFF. CDR3 DNA sequence: TGTGCCAGCAGCCCAATCAATGAAGCTTTCTTT. Full variable domain (outside the CDR3, taken from reference TRBV7-9 and TRBJ1-1): DTGVSQNPRHKITKRGQNVTFRCDPISEHNRLYWYRQTLGQGPEFLTYFQNEAQLEKSRLLSDRFSAERPKGSFSTLEIQRTEQGDSAMYLCASSPINEAFFGQGTRLTVV.

The chain is built from TRBV5-1 and TRBJ1-6, with 7 bases matching TRBD1. After removal of 4 bases from V and 2 bases from J, the junction contained 3 bases not matched to a gene. The germline V gene encodes CDR1 SGHRS and CDR2 YFSETQ. CDR3 size: 15 residues. CDR3 sequence: CASSQDRTYNSPLHF. Written as DNA, the CDR3 is TGCGCCAGCAGCCAGGACAGGACCTATAATTCACCCCTCCACTTT. Full variable domain (missing parts from reference TRBV5-1 and TRBJ1-6): KAGVTQTPRYLIKTRGQQVTLSCSPISGHRSVSWYQQTPGQGLQFLFEYFSETQRNKGNFPGRFSGRQFSNSRSEMNVSTLELGDSALYLCASSQDRTYNSPLHFGNGTRLTVT.

The V call is TRBV24-1, the J call TRBJ2-1, with 7 bases lining up with TRBD1. Germline CDR1 reads KGHDR; CDR2 reads SFDVKD. This CDR3 spans 14 amino acids. V shed 4 bases, J shed 10 bases, and the junction held 9 bases outside the gene matches. In DNA form, the CDR3 reads TGTGCCACCAGTGACACGGGACAGAAGTACGAGCAGTTCTTC. It yields the protein CATSDTGQKYEQFF.

The chain combines TRBV5-1 with TRBJ2-5, with a possible D match to TRBD1 (5 bases). Looked up from germline, CDR1 is SGHRS and CDR2 is YFSETQ. The CDR3 is made up of 13 amino acids. The ends were cut back, 1 base at V and 5 bases at J, with 9 bases in the middle. In DNA, the CDR3 is TGCGCCAGCAGCTTGATGACAGAGGAGACCCAGTACTTC. This sequence encodes CASSLMTEETQYF.

The chain's CDR3 is CASTRDYNQPQHF. The CDR3 coding sequence is TGTGCCAGCACCAGGGATTACAATCAGCCCCAGCATTTT. The chain uses TRBV12-3 or TRBV12-4 and TRBJ1-5, with TRBD1 as a possible D gene (5 bases). Between the trimmed V and J ends, which lost 7 bases and 3 bases, there was a span of 10 bases. This CDR3 has 13 amino acids.

CDR3 region: CASSESGQGTQYF. The CDR3 DNA reads TGCGCCAGCAGTGAGTCAGGGCAGGGTACGCAGTATTTT. V gene TRBV10-1 combines with J gene TRBJ2-3; possible D gene TRBD1, 5 bases. The ends were cut back, 0 bases at V and 8 bases at J, with 9 bases in the middle. The V gene's germline CDR1 is WNHNN and CDR2 SYGVQD (reference sequence). This CDR3 spans 13 amino acids.

This rearrangement joins TRBV20-1 to TRBJ2-1; D unclear. V was shortened by 3 bases and J by 9 bases, with 0 bases between the two germline ends. Per germline, CDR1 DFQATT and CDR2 SNEGSKA (reference sequence). This CDR3 is built from 8 residues. CDR3: CSASEQFF. The CDR3 DNA is TGCAGTGCTAGTGAGCAGTTCTTC.

The chain carries TRBV5-1 and TRBJ2-7; 9 nucleotides match TRBD1. CDR3 length equals 16 residues. CDR1 and CDR2 from the germline V gene are SGHRS and YFSETQ. The V segment lost 4 bases and the J segment 4 bases; nucleotides outside the gene matches: 12. DNA of the CDR3: TGCGCCAGCAGCCCAGGATGGGGACAGGGACCTTACGAGCAGTACTTC. This translates into CASSPGWGQGPYEQYF.

This clone was picked up one time. The chain joins TRBV29-1 to TRBJ2-3; TRBD2 matches at 10 bases. The germline gives CDR1 SQVTM, CDR2 ANQGSEA. The trim removed 0 bases at V and 4 bases at J, leaving 7 bases unmatched. This CDR3 is built from 16 residues. CDR3 sequence reads: CSVEDRLAGGPDTQYF. CDR3 sequence (DNA): TGCAGCGTTGAAGATCGATTAGCGGGAGGACCAGATACGCAGTATTTT.

The gene calls are TRBV10-3 and TRBJ2-3; 10 bases line up with TRBD2. The CDR3 runs to 16 residues. Trimming at V came to 3 bases and at J to 4 bases, leaving 7 bases not matched to a gene. Germline V lookup: CDR1 ENHRY, CDR2 SYGVKD. CDR3: CAISDPSGRGADTQYF. DNA of the CDR3: TGTGCCATCAGTGACCCTAGCGGGAGAGGGGCAGATACGCAGTATTTT.

V is TRBV11-1 and J is TRBJ1-2; D gene ambiguous. The CDR3 is made up of 11 amino acids. The V gene lost 1 base and the J gene lost 8 bases, with 5 bases spanning the gap. CDR1 and CDR2 from the germline V gene are SGHAT and FQDESV (reference sequence). The CDR3 DNA is TGTGCCAGCAGCTTAGGGGCCGGCTACACCTTC. Translated, it gives CASSLGAGYTF.

The genes are TRBV19 and TRBJ1-3; D is uncertain. The V end lost 1 base, the J end lost 0 bases, and 7 bases lay between the germline ends. This CDR3 region has 15 residues. Germline V lookup: CDR1 LNHDA, CDR2 SQIVND (reference sequence). The CDR3 loop is CASSIVGFSGNTIYF. CDR3 sequence (DNA): TGTGCCAGTAGTATAGTTGGCTTCTCTGGAAACACCATATATTTT. The complete variable domain, with remaining parts taken from reference TRBV19 and TRBJ1-3, reads DGGITQSPKYLFRKEGQNVTLSCEQNLNHDAMYWYRQDPGQGLRLIYYSQIVNDFQKGDIAEGYSVSREKKESFPLTVTSAQKNPTAFYLCASSIVGFSGNTIYFGEGSWLTVV.

The gene calls are TRBV6-5 and TRBJ2-7, with no clear D. The CDR3 is made up of 14 amino acids. The ends were cut back, 8 bases at V and 2 bases at J, with 16 bases in the middle. The germline V gene encodes CDR1 MNHEY and CDR2 SVGAGI. CDR3 residues: CASSVTGETYEQYF. The CDR3 coding sequence is TGTGCCAGCTCCGTGACGGGTGAAACCTACGAGCAGTACTTC.

The chain joins TRBV10-2 to TRBJ1-5; no firm D call. Trimming left V 5 bases short and J 7 bases short, with 12 bases between. The germline V gene encodes CDR1 WSHSY and CDR2 SAAADI. This CDR3 is 13 amino acids long. CDR3 in DNA: TGCGCCAGCAGTATGGGTTCGGGACAGCCCCAGCATTTT. Translation: CASSMGSGQPQHF.

The gene calls are TRBV11-2 and TRBJ2-7; TRBD2 aligns across 11 bases. The CDR3 runs 15 residues. The germline V gene has CDR1 SGHAT and CDR2 FQNNGV. V was clipped by 5 bases and J by 4 bases; unmatched bases: 7. The CDR3 loop is CASSPLSGRAYEQYF. CDR3 sequence (DNA): TGTGCCAGCAGCCCGCTTAGCGGGAGGGCTTACGAGCAGTACTTC.

The chain is built from TRBV7-8 and TRBJ2-1, with unresolved D. This CDR3 contains 15 residues. V lost 5 bases, J lost 7 bases, and 18 bases lay in between. Germline V gene lookup returns CDR1 SGHVS and CDR2 FQNEAQ. The CDR3 is CASSPPYGSHNEQFF. For the CDR3, the DNA is TGTGCCAGCAGCCCACCCTATGGGTCCCATAATGAGCAGTTCTTC.